This T cell receptor (beta chain) was retrieved from a study of T cell repertoires in ileal Crohn's disease. Study at large: Patients had a median roughly 8-year disease duration, and roughly 38% were active smokers. Every patient was operated on for stricturing (approximately 60%) or penetrating (39%) complications. Notes on the study in general: Mucosal expansions were suggested to be mainly CD8 T cells.

Included were adult ileal or ileocolonic Crohn's patients indicated for ileocolonic resection. Trimming cost V 3 bases and J 1 base, with 11 bases left between them. The germline V gene encodes CDR1 SQVTM and CDR2 ANQGSEA. This CDR3 has 14 amino acids. On this clone itself: Antigen specificity is unknown.

Assay: immunoSEQ multiplex PCR; the TCRdb copy retains only in-frame clones and omits some. The sample shows about 14,000 clones, 70% of them seen only once. The chain joins TRBV29-1 to TRBJ2-3; a possible D gene is TRBD1 (6 bases). Sequences were obtained from ileal tissue. The source is an adult with Crohn's disease. The CDR3 nucleotides are TGCAGCGTTGAGAGGGGGTTCGGCACAGATACGCAGTATTTT. It codes for CSVERGFGTDTQYF.